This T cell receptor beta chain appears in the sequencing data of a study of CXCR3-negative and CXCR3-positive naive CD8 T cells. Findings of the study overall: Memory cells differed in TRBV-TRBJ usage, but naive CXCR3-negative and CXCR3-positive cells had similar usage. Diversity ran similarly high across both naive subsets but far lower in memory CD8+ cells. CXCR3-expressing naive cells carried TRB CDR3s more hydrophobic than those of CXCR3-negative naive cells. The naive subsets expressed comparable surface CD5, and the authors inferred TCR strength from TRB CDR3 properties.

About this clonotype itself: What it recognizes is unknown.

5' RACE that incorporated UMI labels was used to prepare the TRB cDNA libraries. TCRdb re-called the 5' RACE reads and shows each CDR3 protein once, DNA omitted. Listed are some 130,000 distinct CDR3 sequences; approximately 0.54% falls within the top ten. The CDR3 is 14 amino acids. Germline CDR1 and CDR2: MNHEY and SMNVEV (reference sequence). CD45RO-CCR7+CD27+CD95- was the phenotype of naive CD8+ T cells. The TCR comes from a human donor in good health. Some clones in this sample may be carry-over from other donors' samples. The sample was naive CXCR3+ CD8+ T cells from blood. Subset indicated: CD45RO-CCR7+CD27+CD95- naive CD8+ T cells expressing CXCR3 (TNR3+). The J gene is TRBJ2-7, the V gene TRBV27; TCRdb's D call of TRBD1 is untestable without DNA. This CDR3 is CASSPGDSTYEQYF.